The clone carrying this T cell receptor beta chain appeared a few times. The antigen is unknown. This CDR3 has 18 amino acids. Germline loops: CDR1 MDHEN, CDR2 SYDVKM. V trimming: 8 bases; J trimming: 2 bases; junction bases outside the gene matches: 17. This sample is part of a study of T cells in localized non-small cell lung cancer. Whole-study findings and limits: The highest T cell clonality was in uninvolved adjacent lung, above tumor. There were a median roughly 60 of the top 100 tumor clones appearing in adjacent lung. Longer overall survival accompanied higher blood T cell density.

The table came from immunoSEQ multiplex PCR; TCRdb's copy has only in-frame clones and leaves some out. The sample records 900 or so clones, roughly 23% being singletons. The chain employs TRBV28 and TRBJ2-7, with 11 bases identical to TRBD2. This receptor was taken from a man aged 40 to 70 with stage I lung adenocarcinoma. This sample comprised normal lung tissue next to the tumor, obtained before any cancer treatment. CDR3 protein: CASSNTQGLAEITYEQYF. DNA of the CDR3: TGTGCCAGCTCGAATACGCAGGGACTAGCGGAGATTACCTACGAGCAGTACTTC.